The clone carrying this T cell receptor beta chain was observed a few times. As yet, its antigen is unknown. CDR3 length equals 17 residues. Looked up from germline, CDR1 is GTSNPN and CDR2 is SVGIG (reference sequence). Losses at the gene ends were 1 base for V and 3 bases for J; bases not matched to a gene: 11. In each case, RNA was isolated and then reverse transcribed into cDNA as the sequencing template. Produced via immunoSEQ multiplex PCR; TCRdb's table is partial and in-frame only. The sample holds about 200,000 clones; roughly two fifths are singletons and the top ten take around 0.48%. Noted treatment: oral pan-JAK inhibitor, 5-10 mg twice daily. The investigators collected lesional scalp punch biopsies and peripheral blood from alopecia areata patients. This record comes from a study of CD8+ T cells in alopecia areata. Study-level points and caveats: There were also resident alphabeta T cells of normal skin sequenced in scalp samples.

The origin of this receptor is a human donor with alopecia areata. The chain employs TRBV30 and TRBJ1-4; 7 bases are shared with TRBD1. The sequenced sample was CD4+ T cells sorted from blood, obtained at approximately week 31, from a patient treated with tofacitinib. The CDR3 sequence is CAWSALAPTGPNEKLFF. In DNA form, the CDR3 reads TGTGCCTGGAGTGCCCTCGCCCCGACAGGGCCTAATGAAAAACTGTTTTTT.